This T cell receptor (beta chain) stems from a study of tumor-infiltrating lymphocytes in localized non-small cell lung cancer. This CDR3 is built from 14 residues. V lost 5 bases and J 3 bases, leaving 11 bases between the germline ends. The germline V gene has CDR1 SEHNR and CDR2 FQNEAQ (reference sequence). Broader study findings: Different pieces of the same tissue were used for each assay.

As for this clone: Its antigen is as yet unknown.

Method: immunoSEQ multiplex PCR; TCRdb's copy keeps in-frame clones and lacks some. The profile shows some 22,000 clones, 80% of them singletons. The V call is TRBV7-9, the J call TRBJ2-1; D is ambiguous. Sequenced: lung tumor tissue. The sequence was collected from a human donor with non-small cell lung cancer. The CDR3 DNA reads TGTGCCAGCAGCCCCTTTAGTAACTACAATGAGCAGTTCTTC. Amino acid sequence: CASSPFSNYNEQFF.